Presented here are 6 T cell receptor beta chains from one specimen sequenced in a study of shared clonotypes between healthy human individuals. Method: immunoSEQ multiplex PCR; TCRdb's copy keeps in-frame clones and lacks some. The sample includes about 680,000 clones, around 73% of them seen just once. The sample consisted of memory CD4+ T cells sorted from blood. Stated subset: CD45RA-negative fraction. The source of these receptors is a woman in her twenties or thirties in good health.

This clone was seen a handful of times. The rearrangement links TRBV11-2 to TRBJ1-5, with TRBD1 as a possible D gene (6 bases). V lost 2 bases to trimming and J lost 6 bases, with 14 bases between them. This CDR3 is built from 15 residues. Germline CDR1 is SGHAT and CDR2 is FQNNGV. In nucleotides, the CDR3 is TGTGCCAGCAGCTTATCAGGGGAGGCAAGTCAGCCCCAGCATTTT. Encoded protein: CASSLSGEASQPQHF.

This clone has only one observation. V gene TRBV4-1 combines with J gene TRBJ2-2; 9 bases agree with TRBD1. Germline trimming cut 2 bases from V and 1 base from J; bases unmatched to any gene: 5. Germline V CDR1 and CDR2: MGHRA, YSYEKL. The CDR3 covers 17 residues. The CDR3 sequence is CASSQRGTGRNTGELFF. The CDR3 region has the DNA TGCGCCAGCAGCCAAAGGGGGACAGGGAGGAACACCGGGGAGCTGTTTTTT.

The chain recombines TRBV28 with TRBJ2-5, with D perhaps matching TRBD2 (5 bases). Germline assignment: CDR1 MDHEN and CDR2 SYDVKM. The CDR3 is 13 residues long. V lost 6 bases to trimming and J lost 3 bases, with 11 bases between them. The CDR3 reads CASRPDFKETQYF. CDR3 in DNA: TGTGCCAGCAGACCGGACTTTAAAGAGACCCAGTACTTC.

The rearrangement joins TRBV18 to TRBJ1-5; no reliable D call. V lost 0 bases and J 4 bases, leaving 4 bases between the germline ends. Germline CDR1 reads KGHSH; CDR2 reads LQKENI. The CDR3 totals 13 residues. The CDR3 protein is CASSPPENQPQHF. The CDR3 DNA reads TGTGCCAGCTCACCACCAGAGAATCAGCCCCAGCATTTT.

This clone was seen a handful of times. The V call is TRBV6-1, the J call TRBJ1-2; D is unclear. V dropped 5 bases and J dropped 4 bases, with 11 bases sitting between them. The CDR3 length is 13 residues. Germline CDR1 reads MNHNS; CDR2 reads SASEGT. CDR3 in amino acids: CASSLGPGYGYTF. The CDR3 bases are TGTGCCAGCAGTCTCGGGCCAGGCTATGGCTACACCTTC.

This clone was counted between two and nine times. The CDR3 region is CASSLARVEQFF. CDR3 DNA sequence: TGCGCCAGCAGCTTGGCCAGGGTCGAGCAGTTCTTC. The chain employs TRBV5-1 and TRBJ2-1, with a tentative D call TRBD1 (5 bases). This CDR3 is 12 amino acids long. Trimming cost V 0 bases and J 10 bases, with 8 bases left between them. The germline gives CDR1 SGHRS, CDR2 YFSETQ.